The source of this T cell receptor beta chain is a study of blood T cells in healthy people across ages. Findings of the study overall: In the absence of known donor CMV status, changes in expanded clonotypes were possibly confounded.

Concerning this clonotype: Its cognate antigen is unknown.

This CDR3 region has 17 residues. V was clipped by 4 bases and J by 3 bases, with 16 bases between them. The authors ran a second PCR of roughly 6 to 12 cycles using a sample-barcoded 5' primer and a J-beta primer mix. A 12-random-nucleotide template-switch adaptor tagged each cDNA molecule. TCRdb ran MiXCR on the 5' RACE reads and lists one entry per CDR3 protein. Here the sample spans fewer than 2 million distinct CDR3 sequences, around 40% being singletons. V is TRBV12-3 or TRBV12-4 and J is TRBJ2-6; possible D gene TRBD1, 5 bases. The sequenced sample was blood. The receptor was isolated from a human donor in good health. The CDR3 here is CASSSGAQSSGANVLTF. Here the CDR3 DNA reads TGTGCCAGCAGTTCTGGGGCCCAATCGAGTGGGGCCAACGTCCTGACTTTC.